One and the same sample provided the 18 T cell receptor beta chains below, sequenced in a study of CD8 T cells in ankylosing spondylitis (dated by TCRdb to 2016 to 2017). Broader findings and caveats from the paper: Blood from ankylosing spondylitis patients appeared to be characterized by a TCR beta motif composed of several highly homologous amino acid variants.

Preparation of the library involved 5' RACE. The instrument given in TCRdb is Illumina HiSeq 2500. TCRdb took the public reads, trimmed them with fastp at Q25, ran MiXCR for clone calling and kept in-frame beta chains. Rows matching on CDR3 protein sequence are summarized as one entry with the most common DNA and genes. For this sample the table gives around 130,000 distinct CDR3 sequences, of which 17% were detected only once. The ten largest clones represent roughly 30% of the sample. Their specific antigens are unknown. Sequenced material: blood, either unsorted or a sorted T cell fraction (not recorded which). Every receptor here comes from a male donor with ankylosing spondylitis.

A few counts support this clonotype. In DNA form, the CDR3 reads TGTGCCAGCAGAACTCATAAGAACGAGCAGTACTTC. This sequence encodes CASRTHKNEQYF. The chain links TRBV7-8 to TRBJ2-7; D uncertain. The CDR3 extends over 12 amino acids. V was trimmed by 6 bases and J by 5 bases, leaving 11 bases between them. Germline V CDR1 and CDR2: SGHVS, FQNEAQ. Combining the CDR3 with reference TRBV7-8 and TRBJ2-7 gives the whole variable domain GAGVSQSPRYKVAKRGQDVALRCDPISGHVSLFWYQQALGQGPEFLTYFQNEAQLDKSGLPSDRFFAERPEGSVSTLKIQRTQQEDSAVYLCASRTHKNEQYFGPGTRLTVT.

This clonotype was seen once. The J gene is TRBJ2-7, the V gene TRBV7-9; no clear D. Germline loops: CDR1 SEHNR, CDR2 FQNEAQ (reference sequence). V lost 5 bases, J lost 2 bases, and 13 bases lay in between. This CDR3 is built from 14 residues. CDR3 sequence reads: CASSPVDIPYEQYF. The CDR3 coding sequence is TGTGCCAGCAGCCCAGTCGACATCCCCTACGAGCAGTACTTC.

The chain uses TRBV12-3 or TRBV12-4 and TRBJ2-3, with D perhaps matching TRBD2 (6 bases). V lost 3 bases and J lost 5, with 24 bases in between. The CDR3 totals 18 residues. DNA of the CDR3: TGTGCCAGCAGTTTCGGGCTGGGGGAGACCGAAGCGGGAGATACGCAGTATTTT. The encoded protein is CASSFGLGETEAGDTQYF.

This clonotype appeared many times. This rearrangement joins TRBV19 to TRBJ2-1; 12 bases are shared with TRBD2. The length of the CDR3 is 18 residues. The junction had 8 bases not matched to a gene; V was cut back by 3 bases and J by 2 bases. CDR1 is LNHDA and CDR2 is SQIVND in the germline V gene (reference sequence). CDR3 nucleotides: TGTGCCAGTAGTATTTGGACTAGCGGGAAGGAGACCTACAATGAGCAGTTCTTC. It specifies CASSIWTSGKETYNEQFF.

The CDR3 DNA reads TGTGCCAGCAGCTTAGGATCTCGGTGGGGCAATCAGCCCCAGCATTTT. Protein: CASSLGSRWGNQPQHF. The rearrangement joins TRBV7-9 to TRBJ1-5; unclear D gene. Germline V gene data show CDR1 as SEHNR and CDR2 as FQNEAQ (reference sequence). Trimming cost V 1 base and J 2 bases, with 12 bases left between them. This CDR3 has 16 residues.

This clonotype was counted only a few times. This rearrangement joins TRBV3-1 to TRBJ2-1; TRBD2 aligns across 8 bases. V was clipped by 6 bases and J by 1 base; unmatched bases: 8. Looked up from germline, CDR1 is LGHDT and CDR2 is YNNKEL (reference sequence). CDR3 length equals 16 residues. The CDR3 sequence: CASSSGTSASYNEQFF. CDR3 sequence (DNA): TGTGCCAGCAGTTCCGGGACTAGTGCTTCCTACAATGAGCAGTTCTTC.

This clonotype was seen a few times. The chain has TRBV7-8 and TRBJ2-1, with 10 bases matching TRBD2. After removal of 2 bases from V and 7 bases from J, the junction contained 8 bases not matched to a gene. The CDR3 contains 16 residues. The germline gives CDR1 SGHVS, CDR2 FQNEAQ. The CDR3 region is CASSLYPSGSLNEQFF. The CDR3 DNA reads TGTGCCAGCAGCTTATATCCTAGCGGGAGCTTGAATGAGCAGTTCTTC. Filled out from reference TRBV7-8 and TRBJ2-1, the complete variable domain reads GAGVSQSPRYKVAKRGQDVALRCDPISGHVSLFWYQQALGQGPEFLTYFQNEAQLDKSGLPSDRFFAERPEGSVSTLKIQRTQQEDSAVYLCASSLYPSGSLNEQFFGPGTRLTVL.

In its sample, this clonotype was seen a few times. This rearrangement joins TRBV29-1 to TRBJ2-2; no reliable D call. Trimming removed 7 bases from V and 1 base from J, with 10 bases in between. The CDR3 sequence is 13 residues long. CDR1 SQVTM and CDR2 ANQGSEA come from the germline V gene. CDR3 sequence reads: CSALHQNTGELFF. CDR3 sequence (DNA): TGCAGCGCGCTACACCAGAACACCGGGGAGCTGTTTTTT.

This clonotype was seen a few times. In nucleotides, the CDR3 is TGTGCCAGTCGACAGGGGGTCTACTACGAGCAGTACTTC. Protein: CASRQGVYYEQYF. V is TRBV27 and J is TRBJ2-7; 9 bases fit TRBD1. The CDR3 covers 13 residues. Losses at the gene ends were 9 bases for V and 3 bases for J; bases not matched to a gene: 6. Germline-derived CDR1 and CDR2 are MNHEY and SMNVEV (reference sequence).

The V gene is TRBV20-1, the J gene TRBJ2-7; D is perhaps TRBD1 (6 bases). CDR3 length: 13 residues. The V end lost 0 bases, the J end lost 4 bases, and 10 bases lay between the germline ends. CDR1 DFQATT and CDR2 SNEGSKA come from the germline V gene (reference sequence). The CDR3 here is CSARDPRGYEQYF. The CDR3 nucleotides are TGCAGTGCTAGAGATCCCAGGGGTTACGAGCAGTACTTC.

This chain connects TRBV12-3 or TRBV12-4 to TRBJ2-7, with 7 bases that match TRBD1. CDR3 size: 13 residues. J lost 2 bases, V lost 5 bases, and 3 bases had no gene match. The CDR3 reads CASSRGQTYEQYF. DNA for the CDR3: TGTGCCAGCAGTCGGGGACAGACCTACGAGCAGTACTTC.

This clonotype has just a few counts. The gene calls are TRBV4-1 and TRBJ2-2; D may be TRBD1 or TRBD2 (5 bases each). This CDR3 contains 15 residues. Germline CDR1 is MGHRA and CDR2 is YSYEKL. V gave up 4 bases and J gave up 6 bases, with 15 bases separating them. CDR3 region: CASSRTGTTAGELFF. CDR3 coding DNA: TGCGCCAGCAGCCGAACCGGGACCACGGCCGGGGAGCTGTTTTTT.

This clonotype was detected a few times. This chain links TRBV5-5 with TRBJ2-1; 9 nucleotides align to TRBD2. Germline CDR1 and CDR2: SGHKS and YYEKEE (reference sequence). CDR3 length: 14 amino acids. With V trimmed by 6 bases and J by 5 bases, 6 bases remained unmatched. DNA of the CDR3: TGTGCCAGCACCGAGACTAGCGGTAACAATGAGCAGTTCTTC. It specifies CASTETSGNNEQFF.

This clonotype occurred a few times. The gene calls are TRBV20-1 and TRBJ2-1; 7 bases are shared with TRBD1. The germline V gene encodes CDR1 DFQATT and CDR2 SNEGSKA (reference sequence). V lost 6 bases, J lost 1 base, and 6 bases stayed unmatched. The CDR3 runs to 14 residues. CDR3 region: CSATGQLSYNEQFF. The CDR3 region has the DNA TGCAGTGCGACGGGACAGCTATCCTACAATGAGCAGTTCTTC.

The rearrangement links TRBV7-9 to TRBJ2-7, with D possibly being TRBD2 (5 bases). The germline V gene encodes CDR1 SEHNR and CDR2 FQNEAQ (reference sequence). This CDR3 has 13 amino acids. Trimming pared 3 bases from V and 0 bases from J, leaving 6 bases between. The CDR3 here is CASSFGISYEQYF. The CDR3 bases are TGTGCCAGCAGCTTCGGGATCTCCTACGAGCAGTACTTC. The variable domain in full, completed from reference TRBV7-9 and TRBJ2-7, reads DTGVSQNPRHKITKRGQNVTFRCDPISEHNRLYWYRQTLGQGPEFLTYFQNEAQLEKSRLLSDRFSAERPKGSFSTLEIQRTEQGDSAMYLCASSFGISYEQYFGPGTRLTVT.

The chain joins TRBV20-1 to TRBJ2-7, with D tentatively TRBD2 (6 bases). V lost 6 bases, J lost 0 bases, and 18 bases lay in between. CDR3 length: 15 residues. Germline CDR1 reads DFQATT; CDR2 reads SNEGSKA (reference sequence). CDR3 bases: TGCAGTGCCGAACCTTGGGACTCCGGCTCCTACGAGCAGTACTTC. This sequence encodes CSAEPWDSGSYEQYF.

This clonotype has at least ten counts. The chain couples TRBV4-1 to TRBJ2-7; D gene ambiguous. V was shortened by 0 bases and J by 5 bases, with 2 bases between the two germline ends. Per germline, CDR1 MGHRA and CDR2 YSYEKL. The CDR3 loop spans 11 amino acids. The DNA of the CDR3 is TGCGCCAGCAGCCAAGATCACGAGCAGTACTTC. It codes for CASSQDHEQYF.

Of note for this clonotype: The junction shows a germline mismatch at one end, possibly a read error. V is TRBV20-1 and J is TRBJ2-7, with TRBD2 matching over 10 bases. Germline CDR1 is DFQATT and CDR2 is SNEGSKA (reference sequence). The CDR3 extends over 15 amino acids. This CDR3 reads CSARALAGDSYEQYF. As DNA, the CDR3 is TGCAGTGCGAGAGCGCTAGCGGGGGACTCCTACGAGCAGTACTTC.